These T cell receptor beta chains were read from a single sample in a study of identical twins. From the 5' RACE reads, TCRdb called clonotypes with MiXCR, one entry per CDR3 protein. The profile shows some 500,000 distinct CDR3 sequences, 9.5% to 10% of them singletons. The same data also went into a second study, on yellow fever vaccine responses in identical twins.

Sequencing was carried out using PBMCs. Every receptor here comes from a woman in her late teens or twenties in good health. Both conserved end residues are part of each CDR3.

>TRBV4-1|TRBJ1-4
CASSQPEMNEKLFF
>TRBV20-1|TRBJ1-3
CSASQVSGNTIYF
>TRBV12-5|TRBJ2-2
CASGREGRNTGELFF
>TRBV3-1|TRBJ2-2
CASSQAHGTGVGELFF
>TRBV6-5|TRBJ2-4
CASSYSVQLAKNIQYF
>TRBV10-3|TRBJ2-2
CAINGGSLGELFF
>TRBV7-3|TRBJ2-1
CASSPVGAAGEQFF
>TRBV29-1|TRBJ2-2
CSVLRGRRTGELFF
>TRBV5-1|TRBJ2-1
CASSLGLAGPLDEQFF
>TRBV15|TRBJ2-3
CATSDNRADTQYF
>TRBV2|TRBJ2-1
CASSEGGGYNEQFF
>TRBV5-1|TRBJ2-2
CASSLDFGTGELFF
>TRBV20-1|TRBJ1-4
CSDSPRSIRKLFF
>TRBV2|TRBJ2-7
CATQLGVEQYF
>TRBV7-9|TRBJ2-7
CASSDLGVYEQYF
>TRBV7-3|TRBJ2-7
CASSLVPSYEQYF